The rows below give T cell receptor beta chains drawn from one sample of a study of CD8 T cells in ankylosing spondylitis. TCRdb recomputed calls from the 5' RACE reads with MiXCR, one row per CDR3 protein. The sample consists of 250,000 or so distinct CDR3 sequences, over 15% of them appearing once. The sequencing input was blood, either unsorted or a sorted T cell fraction (not recorded which). Receptors were obtained from a male donor with ankylosing spondylitis or in good health (not recorded which). CDR3s leave out the opening cysteine and the closing phenylalanine or tryptophan.

J	length	V	CDR3
TRBJ2-6	16	TRBV5-6	ASSLGFRRSSGANVLT
TRBJ1-2	11	TRBV20-1	SARDRTDYGYT
TRBJ2-1	13	TRBV27	ASSSGTSGSNEQF
TRBJ1-4	11	TRBV29-1	SVEEAGTRKLF
TRBJ2-7	13	TRBV5-1	ASSLVAGGPYEQY
TRBJ2-7	10	TRBV30	AWRLAAYEQY
TRBJ2-3	13	TRBV15	ATSGQRGATDTQY
TRBJ2-7	14	TRBV4-3	ASSQEGPSGLYEQY
TRBJ2-2	15	TRBV6-5	ASSYSSWTGHTGELF
TRBJ2-7	10	TRBV12-3/TRBV12-4	ASSSIIYEQY
TRBJ2-7	12	TRBV20-1	SAELLAANYEQY
TRBJ2-1	14	TRBV9	ASSPWGLAGARGQF
TRBJ1-2	13	TRBV20-1	SATYQTGFNYGYT
TRBJ2-1	15	TRBV25-1	ASTFHGGEGPGDEQF
TRBJ2-7	11	TRBV6-2/TRBV6-3	ASSSWASYEQY
TRBJ1-3	12	TRBV4-1	ASSPEGTGNTIY
TRBJ2-3	12	TRBV6-1	ASNERDFTDTQY
TRBJ2-6	15	TRBV7-9	ASSLSGTGTGANVLT
TRBJ2-3	14	TRBV5-1	ASSLESGRPTDTQY
TRBJ2-5	12	TRBV15	ATSRAEDQETQY
TRBJ1-2	13	TRBV4-1	ASSQVVGVDYGYT
TRBJ2-7	12	TRBV7-8	ASSLTSGRVEQY
TRBJ2-1	15	TRBV4-1	ASSPHSGRPAHAEQF
TRBJ2-1	14	TRBV25-1	ASSDLAGGTYNEQF
TRBJ1-5	15	TRBV6-2/TRBV6-3	ASSYSIETGANQPQH
TRBJ2-3	11	TRBV10-2	ASSEGGEDTQY
TRBJ1-2	15	TRBV25-1	ASSETYRDSSNYGYT
TRBJ2-7	14	TRBV28	ASSSPDRDRGYEQY
TRBJ2-5	16	TRBV4-3	ASSQERLAGVISETQY
TRBJ2-7	12	TRBV6-1	ASRGTSGMYEQY
TRBJ2-5	12	TRBV4-1	ASSQVRVRETQY
TRBJ2-7	11	TRBV20-1	SARDLSGREQY
TRBJ2-1	15	TRBV4-3	ASSQGTTEELYNEQF
TRBJ1-4	14	TRBV4-1	ASSQVYPGQEQKLF
TRBJ2-5	15	TRBV5-5	ASSPSFEREYQETQY
TRBJ2-3	16	TRBV12-3/TRBV12-4	ASSLAQGDKYGTDTQY
TRBJ2-1	13	TRBV20-1	SASPSSGKFNEQF
TRBJ2-3	14	TRBV4-1	ASSPTTSGGTDTQY
TRBJ2-1	13	TRBV28	ASSTTSGAYNEQF
TRBJ2-1	11	TRBV7-8	ASSDVPGNEQF
TRBJ2-1	15	TRBV13	ASSSASAQSSYNEQF
TRBJ2-1	10	TRBV20-1	SATVAYNEQF
TRBJ2-1	12	TRBV12-3/TRBV12-4	ASSLVAGPNEQF
TRBJ2-1	13	TRBV12-3/TRBV12-4	ASRTPRVRGYEQF
TRBJ2-7	12	TRBV4-1	ASSMGLYTYEQY
TRBJ2-7	10	TRBV28	ATGTVSYEQY